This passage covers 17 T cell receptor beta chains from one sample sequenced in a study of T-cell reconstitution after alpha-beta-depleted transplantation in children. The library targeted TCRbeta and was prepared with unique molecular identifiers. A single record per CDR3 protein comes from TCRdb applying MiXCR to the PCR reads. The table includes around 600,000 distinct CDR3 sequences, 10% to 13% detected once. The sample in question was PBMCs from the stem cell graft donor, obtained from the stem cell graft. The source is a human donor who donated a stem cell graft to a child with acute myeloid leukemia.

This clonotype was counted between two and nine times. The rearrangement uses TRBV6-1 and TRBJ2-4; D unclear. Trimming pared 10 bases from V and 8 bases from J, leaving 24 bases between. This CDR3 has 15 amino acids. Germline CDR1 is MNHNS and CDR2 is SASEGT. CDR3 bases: TGTGCCACCTCTCGGTTGGGCGGCGTCTCGGACATTCAGTACTTC. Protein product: CATSRLGGVSDIQYF.

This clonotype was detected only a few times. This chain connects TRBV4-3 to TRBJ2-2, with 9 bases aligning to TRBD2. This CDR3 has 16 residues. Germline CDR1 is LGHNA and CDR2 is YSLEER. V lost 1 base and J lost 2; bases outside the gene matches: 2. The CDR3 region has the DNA TGCGCCAGCAGCCAAGGGACTAGCGTAAACACCGGGGAGCTGTTTTTT. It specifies CASSQGTSVNTGELFF.

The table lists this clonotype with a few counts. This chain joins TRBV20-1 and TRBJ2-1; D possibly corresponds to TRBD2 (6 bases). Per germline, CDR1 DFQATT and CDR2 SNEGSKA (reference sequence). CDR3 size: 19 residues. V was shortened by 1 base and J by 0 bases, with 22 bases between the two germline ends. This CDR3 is CSARGRRGSGTFSYNEQFF. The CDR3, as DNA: TGCAGTGCTAGAGGAAGGCGGGGATCGGGGACCTTCTCCTACAATGAGCAGTTCTTC.

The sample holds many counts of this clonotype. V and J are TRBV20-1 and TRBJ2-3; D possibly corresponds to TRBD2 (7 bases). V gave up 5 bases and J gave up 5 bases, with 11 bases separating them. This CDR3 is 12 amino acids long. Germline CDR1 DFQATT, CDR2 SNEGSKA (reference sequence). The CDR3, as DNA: TGCAGTGCTGGGCGGGGGCAAGATACGCAGTATTTT. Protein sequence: CSAGRGQDTQYF.

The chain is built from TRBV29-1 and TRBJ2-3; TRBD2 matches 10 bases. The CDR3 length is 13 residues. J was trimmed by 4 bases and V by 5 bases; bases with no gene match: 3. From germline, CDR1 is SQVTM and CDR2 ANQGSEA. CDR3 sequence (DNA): TGCAGCGTTTGGACTAGCGGTTCAGATACGCAGTATTTT. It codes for CSVWTSGSDTQYF.

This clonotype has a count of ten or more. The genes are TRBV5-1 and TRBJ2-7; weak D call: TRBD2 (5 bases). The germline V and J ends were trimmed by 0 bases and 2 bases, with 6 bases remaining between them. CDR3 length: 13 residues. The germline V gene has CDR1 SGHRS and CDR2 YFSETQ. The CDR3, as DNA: TGCGCCAGCAGCTTGGAACTAGCCTACGAGCAGTACTTC. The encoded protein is CASSLELAYEQYF.

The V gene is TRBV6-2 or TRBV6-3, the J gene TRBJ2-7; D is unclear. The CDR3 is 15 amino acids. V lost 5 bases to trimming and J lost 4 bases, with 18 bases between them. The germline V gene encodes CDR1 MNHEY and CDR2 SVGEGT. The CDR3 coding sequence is TGTGCCAGCAGTCAAGACGTATTCCCCTCATACGAGCAGTACTTC. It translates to CASSQDVFPSYEQYF.

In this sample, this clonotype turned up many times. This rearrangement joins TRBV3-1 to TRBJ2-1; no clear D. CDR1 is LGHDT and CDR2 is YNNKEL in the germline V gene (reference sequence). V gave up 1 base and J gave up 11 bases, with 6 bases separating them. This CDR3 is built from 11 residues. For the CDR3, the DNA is TGTGCCAGCAGCCAAGCGGAAAAGCAGTTCTTC. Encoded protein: CASSQAEKQFF.

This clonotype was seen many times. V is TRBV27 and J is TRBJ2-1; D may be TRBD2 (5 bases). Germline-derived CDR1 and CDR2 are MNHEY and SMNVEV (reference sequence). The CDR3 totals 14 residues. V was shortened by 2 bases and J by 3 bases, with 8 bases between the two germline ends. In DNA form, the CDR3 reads TGTGCCAGCAGTTTAGCGGGTTTCTACAATGAGCAGTTCTTC. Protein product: CASSLAGFYNEQFF.

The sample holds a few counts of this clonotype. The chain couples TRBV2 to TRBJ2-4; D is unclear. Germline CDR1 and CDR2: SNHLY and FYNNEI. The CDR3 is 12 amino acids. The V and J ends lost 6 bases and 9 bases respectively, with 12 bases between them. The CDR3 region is CASRGEGVIQYF. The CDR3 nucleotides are TGTGCCAGCAGGGGCGAAGGAGTCATTCAGTACTTC.

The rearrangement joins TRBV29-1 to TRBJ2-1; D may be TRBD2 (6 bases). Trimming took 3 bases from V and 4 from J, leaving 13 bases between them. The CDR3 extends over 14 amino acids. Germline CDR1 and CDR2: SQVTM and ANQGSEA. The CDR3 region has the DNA TGCAGCGTTGATCCAGCGGGTGGTTACAATGAGCAGTTCTTC. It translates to CSVDPAGGYNEQFF.

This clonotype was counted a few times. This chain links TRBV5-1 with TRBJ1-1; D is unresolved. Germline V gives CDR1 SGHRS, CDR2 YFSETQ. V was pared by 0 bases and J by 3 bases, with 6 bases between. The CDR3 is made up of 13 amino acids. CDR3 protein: CASSLARDTEAFF. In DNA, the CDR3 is TGCGCCAGCAGCTTGGCCCGGGACACTGAAGCTTTCTTT.

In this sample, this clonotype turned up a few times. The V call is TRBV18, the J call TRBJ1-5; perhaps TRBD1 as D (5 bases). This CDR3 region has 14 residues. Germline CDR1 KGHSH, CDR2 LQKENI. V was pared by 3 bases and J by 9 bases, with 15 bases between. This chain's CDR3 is CASSPGRAPRPQHF. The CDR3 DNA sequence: TGTGCCAGCTCACCGGGACGAGCGCCCAGGCCCCAGCATTTT.

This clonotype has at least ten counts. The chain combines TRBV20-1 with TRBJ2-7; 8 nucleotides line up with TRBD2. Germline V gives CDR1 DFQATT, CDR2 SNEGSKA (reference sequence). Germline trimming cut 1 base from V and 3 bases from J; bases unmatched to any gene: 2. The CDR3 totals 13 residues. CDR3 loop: CSARGLAGYEQYF. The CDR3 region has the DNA TGCAGTGCTAGAGGTCTAGCGGGCTACGAGCAGTACTTC.

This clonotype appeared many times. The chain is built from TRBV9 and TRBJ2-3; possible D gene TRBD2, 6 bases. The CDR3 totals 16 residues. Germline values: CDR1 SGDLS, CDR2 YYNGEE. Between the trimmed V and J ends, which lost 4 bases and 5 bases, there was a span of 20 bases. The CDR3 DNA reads TGTGCCAGCAGCCCCGCGGCCGCCGGGGGAGGAGATACGCAGTATTTT. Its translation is CASSPAAAGGGDTQYF.

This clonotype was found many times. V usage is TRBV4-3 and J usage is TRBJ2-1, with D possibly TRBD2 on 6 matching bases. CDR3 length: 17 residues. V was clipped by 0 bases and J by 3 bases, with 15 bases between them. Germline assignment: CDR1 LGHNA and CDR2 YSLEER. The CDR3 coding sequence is TGCGCCAGCAGCCAAGAAGAGGCGGGGACCGACTACAATGAGCAGTTCTTC. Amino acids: CASSQEEAGTDYNEQFF.

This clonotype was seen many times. Here the CDR3 reads CAFRVARSYEQYF. The CDR3 DNA follows: TGTGCCTTTCGGGTAGCGAGGTCCTACGAGCAGTACTTC. The gene calls are TRBV28 and TRBJ2-7, with a tentative D call TRBD2 (5 bases). The CDR3 extends over 13 amino acids. V lost 11 bases and J lost 1, with 15 bases in between. Looked up from germline, CDR1 is MDHEN and CDR2 is SYDVKM.